This T cell receptor (beta chain) was documented in a study of blood T cell repertoires in COVID-19. Authors' analysis steps: Quantification of nucleated cells was approximated via reference gene primer amplification. Profiled with immunoSEQ multiplex PCR; TCRdb holds only in-frame clones, not every one. V, J and clone size were drawn from that table, and D and trimming were deduced from the DNA. The top ten hold 2.5% to 3% of the sample, which has roughly 250,000 clones, more than 85% seen once. The CDR3 loop spans 16 amino acids. The J segment lost 2 bases and the V segment lost 1 base, leaving 3 bases of the junction unmatched. CDR1 is SSHAT, CDR2 FNYEAQ, per germline (reference sequence).

The sample consisted of peripheral blood. The chain employs TRBV7-7 and TRBJ2-1; 9 bases map to TRBD1. This sequence was found in a person between 18 and 30 years old with COVID-19, enrolled during active disease. CDR3 loop: CASSLGGQGPYNEQFF. In DNA, the CDR3 is TGTGCCAGCAGCTTAGGGGGACAGGGCCCCTACAATGAGCAGTTCTTC. The full variable domain, completed using reference TRBV7-7 and TRBJ2-1, is GAGVSQSPRYKVTKRGQDVTLRCDPISSHATLYWYQQALGQGPEFLTYFNYEAQPDKSGLPSDRFSAERPEGSISTLTIQRTEQRDSAMYRCASSLGGQGPYNEQFFGPGTRLTVL.